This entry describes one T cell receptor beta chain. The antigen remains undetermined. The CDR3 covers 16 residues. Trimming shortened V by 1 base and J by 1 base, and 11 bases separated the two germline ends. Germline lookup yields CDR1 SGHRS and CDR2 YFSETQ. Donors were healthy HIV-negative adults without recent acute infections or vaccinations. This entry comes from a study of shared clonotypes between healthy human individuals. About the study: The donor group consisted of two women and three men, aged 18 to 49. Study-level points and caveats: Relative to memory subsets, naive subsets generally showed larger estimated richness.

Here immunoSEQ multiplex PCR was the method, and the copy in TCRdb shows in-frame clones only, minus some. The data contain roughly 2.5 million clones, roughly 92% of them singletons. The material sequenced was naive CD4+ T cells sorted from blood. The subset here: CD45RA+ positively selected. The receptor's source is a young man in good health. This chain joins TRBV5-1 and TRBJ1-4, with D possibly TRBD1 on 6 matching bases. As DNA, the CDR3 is TGCGCCAGCAGCTTGACGGGGGGCCTAACTAATGAAAAACTGTTTTTT. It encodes CASSLTGGLTNEKLFF. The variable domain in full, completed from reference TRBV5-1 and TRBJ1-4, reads KAGVTQTPRYLIKTRGQQVTLSCSPISGHRSVSWYQQTPGQGLQFLFEYFSETQRNKGNFPGRFSGRQFSNSRSEMNVSTLELGDSALYLCASSLTGGLTNEKLFFGSGTQLSVL.